A selection of T cell receptor beta chains follows, all from one sample in a study of human T cells and chemical hapten exposure. TCRdb reprocessed the RACE reads via MiXCR and lists one record per CDR3 protein. The sample lists over 80,000 distinct CDR3 sequences; about 11% were seen once. Material: whole blood, obtained in connection with sensitization to the hapten diphenylcyclopropenone (DPC). These TCRs come from a woman in her 30s with alopecia areata. Some clones in this sample may be carry-over from other donors' samples. The CDR3 runs from the conserved cysteine through the conserved F or W. Each record gives: V gene, J gene, CDR3 protein.

v_gene: TRBV9; j_gene: TRBJ2-7; CDR3aa: CASSVATGGEQYF
v_gene: TRBV2; j_gene: TRBJ1-1; CDR3aa: CASRSRFMNTEAFF
v_gene: TRBV19; j_gene: TRBJ1-5; CDR3aa: CASSMFGTANQPQHF
v_gene: TRBV7-9; j_gene: TRBJ1-1; CDR3aa: CASSLTGGHTEAFF
v_gene: TRBV15; j_gene: TRBJ2-6; CDR3aa: CASRDGAGANVLTF
v_gene: TRBV28; j_gene: TRBJ1-2; CDR3aa: CASSTGALHYGYTF
v_gene: TRBV20-1; j_gene: TRBJ2-1; CDR3aa: CSASPGLVGNEQFF
v_gene: TRBV6-2/TRBV6-3; j_gene: TRBJ2-3; CDR3aa: CASTPRGTSGALSDTQYF
v_gene: TRBV3-1; j_gene: TRBJ1-1; CDR3aa: CASSRFGNTEAFF
v_gene: TRBV20-1; j_gene: TRBJ2-5; CDR3aa: CSAPPRGPSYQETQYF
v_gene: TRBV28; j_gene: TRBJ2-5; CDR3aa: CASRGIQETQYF
v_gene: TRBV28; j_gene: TRBJ1-1; CDR3aa: CASSPPSTEAFF
v_gene: TRBV20-1; j_gene: TRBJ1-1; CDR3aa: CSAGRTGGTEAFF
v_gene: TRBV12-3/TRBV12-4; j_gene: TRBJ1-5; CDR3aa: CASSLRDPNQPQHF
v_gene: TRBV12-5; j_gene: TRBJ2-1; CDR3aa: CASGFTGVHEQFF
v_gene: TRBV20-1; j_gene: TRBJ2-5; CDR3aa: CSARGTSGMSRETQYF
v_gene: TRBV7-9; j_gene: TRBJ2-5; CDR3aa: CASSLGQIQETQYF
v_gene: TRBV4-1; j_gene: TRBJ2-1; CDR3aa: CASSQPGATYNEQFF
v_gene: TRBV20-1; j_gene: TRBJ2-5; CDR3aa: CSAGPPSSDQETQYF
v_gene: TRBV28; j_gene: TRBJ1-6; CDR3aa: CASSQRGDRGALHF
v_gene: TRBV7-6; j_gene: TRBJ1-1; CDR3aa: CASSSTPQTGEAFF
v_gene: TRBV20-1; j_gene: TRBJ2-7; CDR3aa: CSARDGTDYEQYF
v_gene: TRBV19; j_gene: TRBJ2-5; CDR3aa: CASSPMGQGGETQYF
v_gene: TRBV2; j_gene: TRBJ1-1; CDR3aa: CASSGQLNTEAFF
v_gene: TRBV4-3; j_gene: TRBJ2-1; CDR3aa: CTSSQRGIEQFF
v_gene: TRBV2; j_gene: TRBJ2-6; CDR3aa: CASKDRAGANVLTF
v_gene: TRBV29-1; j_gene: TRBJ2-7; CDR3aa: CSVGWGLTHVGGGEQYF
v_gene: TRBV28; j_gene: TRBJ2-1; CDR3aa: CASSLNSPAMGYNEQFF
v_gene: TRBV7-6; j_gene: TRBJ2-1; CDR3aa: CASSSGQSNEQFF
v_gene: TRBV19; j_gene: TRBJ2-1; CDR3aa: CASRMGAGAYNEQFF
v_gene: TRBV29-1; j_gene: TRBJ1-3; CDR3aa: CSVRDAGNTIYF
v_gene: TRBV6-5; j_gene: TRBJ2-2; CDR3aa: CASSYTSGSLSGELFF
v_gene: TRBV3-1; j_gene: TRBJ1-5; CDR3aa: CASSQASGQPQHF
v_gene: TRBV19; j_gene: TRBJ2-1; CDR3aa: CASSIRGGQDPFNEQFF
v_gene: TRBV6-5; j_gene: TRBJ2-5; CDR3aa: CASSYDRESATQYF
v_gene: TRBV10-1; j_gene: TRBJ2-3; CDR3aa: CASSESSAGGSTITDTQYF
v_gene: TRBV14; j_gene: TRBJ2-7; CDR3aa: CASSQGFRREQYF
v_gene: TRBV7-7; j_gene: TRBJ2-3; CDR3aa: CASSLTSGSLDTQYF
v_gene: TRBV18; j_gene: TRBJ2-3; CDR3aa: CASSPPGGRTMDTQYF
v_gene: TRBV12-3/TRBV12-4; j_gene: TRBJ1-5; CDR3aa: CASSPGDRASNQPQHF
v_gene: TRBV7-9; j_gene: TRBJ2-3; CDR3aa: CASSLGQTQTTDTQYF
v_gene: TRBV10-2; j_gene: TRBJ1-1; CDR3aa: CASSEDRRGEAFF
v_gene: TRBV18; j_gene: TRBJ1-6; CDR3aa: CASSPQAANYNSPLHF
v_gene: TRBV5-4; j_gene: TRBJ1-2; CDR3aa: CASSATGQYTF
v_gene: TRBV7-3; j_gene: TRBJ2-1; CDR3aa: CASSPPGINEQFF
v_gene: TRBV7-2; j_gene: TRBJ2-1; CDR3aa: CASSFGSTTYNEQFF